These 8 T cell receptor beta chains were sequenced from one sample in a study of glioma-infiltrating T cells after dendritic cell vaccination. The method was immunoSEQ multiplex PCR; TCRdb's version includes in-frame clones alone and lacks a portion of them. This sample has more than 100,000 clones, with more than 80% found just once. The specimen comprised blood, sampled before dendritic cell vaccination. All receptors come from a human donor with glioblastoma.

The table lists this clone with a few counts. The chain employs TRBV2 and TRBJ2-5; 9 bases fit TRBD1. The CDR3 extends over 15 amino acids. CDR1 and CDR2 (germline): SNHLY, FYNNEI. With V trimmed by 2 bases and J by 5 bases, 6 bases remained unmatched. CDR3 DNA: TGTGCCAGCAGTGAAATTTGGACAGGGGTGGAGACCCAGTACTTC. Its translation: CASSEIWTGVETQYF.

V usage is TRBV5-1 and J usage is TRBJ2-3; 10 bases fit TRBD2. Germline values: CDR1 SGHRS, CDR2 YFSETQ. The CDR3 contains 14 residues. The V and J ends lost 7 bases and 2 bases, in that order; junction bases with no gene match: 4. This CDR3 reads CASGLAGATDTQYF. CDR3 nucleotides: TGCGCCAGCGGCCTAGCGGGAGCCACAGATACGCAGTATTTT.

The V call is TRBV2, the J call TRBJ2-6; no definite D call. This CDR3 comprises 15 residues. V was cut by 10 bases and J by 0 bases, with 13 bases left in between. From germline, CDR1 is SNHLY and CDR2 FYNNEI. The CDR3: CATPPGHSGANVLTF. CDR3 nucleotides: TGTGCCACCCCCCCAGGCCACTCTGGGGCCAACGTCCTGACTTTC.

V and J are TRBV2 and TRBJ1-5; D perhaps matches TRBD1 (6 bases). V lost 6 bases to trimming and J lost 0 bases, with 9 bases between them. Germline V gene lookup returns CDR1 SNHLY and CDR2 FYNNEI. This CDR3 spans 14 amino acids. CDR3: CASSKQGSNQPQHF. The CDR3 DNA reads TGTGCCAGCAGCAAACAGGGTAGCAATCAGCCCCAGCATTTT.

The V gene is TRBV9, the J gene TRBJ2-1; no definite D call. V lost 2 bases, J lost 10 bases, and 16 bases lay in between. From germline, CDR1 is SGDLS and CDR2 YYNGEE. CDR3 length: 14 residues. The DNA for the CDR3 is TGTGCCAGCAGCGTCTGGGCAGGTCCGAGCGAGCAGTTCTTC. Protein product: CASSVWAGPSEQFF.

This rearrangement joins TRBV27 to TRBJ1-1; unclear D gene. The CDR3 has 15 residues. Per the germline V gene, CDR1 is MNHEY and CDR2 is SMNVEV (reference sequence). The ends were cut back, 6 bases at V and 3 bases at J, with 17 bases in the middle. Here the CDR3 DNA reads TGTGCCAGCAGCCCAATCGGGGAGAAGGACACTGAAGCTTTCTTT. It is translated as CASSPIGEKDTEAFF.

The chain joins TRBV4-1 to TRBJ1-1, with TRBD1 identical over 7 bases. Trimming cost V 4 bases and J 1 base; bases outside gene matches: 6. The CDR3 sequence is 15 residues long. Germline CDR1 and CDR2: MGHRA and YSYEKL. For the CDR3, the DNA is TGCGCCAGCAGCCGGCGGGACAGCAGGAACACTGAAGCTTTCTTT. It codes for CASSRRDSRNTEAFF.

The sample holds one count of this clone. The chain employs TRBV4-1 and TRBJ1-1; D gene uncertain. Looked up from germline, CDR1 is MGHRA and CDR2 is YSYEKL. The V and J ends lost 1 base and 10 bases respectively, with 10 bases between them. The CDR3 sequence is 12 residues long. DNA of the CDR3: TGCGCCAGCAGCCAAGGAAAGGGAGGAGCTTTCTTT. Translation: CASSQGKGGAFF.